This T cell receptor (beta chain) derives from a study of human T cells and chemical hapten exposure. TCRdb independently ran MiXCR on the RACE reads; one entry per CDR3 protein. Altogether about 65,000 distinct CDR3 sequences are present, 6% to 7% being singletons, with the ten largest covering 3% to 4%. Described time point: healthy volunteer bleed at 6 weeks. Total RNA was isolated from unfractionated whole blood. This clonotype was detected ten times or more. Germline CDR1 reads SGHRS; CDR2 reads YFSETQ. Trimming stripped 2 bases from V and 7 bases from J, with 15 bases between. The CDR3 extends over 15 amino acids.

The TCR originated in a female donor in good health. Some clones in this sample may be carry-over from other donors' samples. The chain joins TRBV5-1 to TRBJ1-4; D remains ambiguous. Sequenced sample: whole blood. The CDR3 DNA follows: TGCGCCAGCAGCTTCCGAGGAACTTTGGCTGAAAAACTGTTTTTT. Translating it yields CASSFRGTLAEKLFF.